This T cell receptor (beta chain) was identified during a study of T-cell reconstitution after alpha-beta-depleted transplantation in children (dated by TCRdb to 2016 to 2018). In the study overall: T-cell immune reconstitution after TCRalphabeta/CD19-depleted allogeneic hematopoietic cell transplantation in children was quantitatively tracked in the study by means of TCR repertoire profiling. Beyond this particular receptor, the publication reports: The apparently early recovery of alphabetaT-cell counts about two months after transplant reportedly depended on only several hundred rapidly expanded clones that came from non-depleted graft cells. The frequencies of hyperexpanded clones fell over the following months, and after one year, T-cell counts and TCRbeta diversity were mostly attributed to newly produced T cells. In some patients, the high TCRbeta diversity seen at day 60 was put down to recipient T cells and intrathymic progenitors that had survived conditioning.

The intended sense of this specimen's treatment or condition label: allogeneic hematopoietic cell transplantation with graft depleted of TCRalphabeta T cells and CD19 B cells. Transplant recipients were children who received TCRalphabeta/CD19-depleted allogeneic hematopoietic cell grafts. There are 12 amino acids in the CDR3, from cysteine to phenylalanine inclusive. Kept here is only the CDR3 DNA, which spans 36 bases and is read in frame from base 1. The CDR1 and CDR2 encoded by the germline V gene are SQVTM and ANQGSEA. The junction shows trimming of 4 bases on V and 6 bases on J, plus 13 bases between the germline ends. Library generation was performed with PCR. TCRdb names Illumina HiSeq 2500 as the instrument used. Molecular barcoding was employed in the preparation of TCR libraries, with unique molecular identifiers being used to normalize TCRbeta repertoire quantification. Through fastp at Q25 and MiXCR, TCRdb rebuilt clones from the public reads, retaining in-frame beta chains. Every CDR3 protein is listed once, alongside the most common genes and DNA of its rows. The sample table records 750,000 to 950,000 distinct CDR3 sequences; roughly 16% of these occur just once. About 5% of the sample belongs to the ten largest clones.

About this clonotype itself: The clone's antigen remains unknown. Base qualities are not recorded, but no much larger clone differs from it by a single base.

The chain is encoded by TRBV29-1 joined to TRBJ2-7, with the D gene not clear enough to name. The sequencing here drew on PBMCs, mostly from graft donor cells, taken 360 days after TCRalphabeta/CD19-depleted stem cell transplant. The clonotype originates from a male patient aged 10 to 17 who had a stem cell transplant for acute lymphoblastic leukemia, so the T cells may come from the graft donor. The DNA is as follows: TGCAGCGTTGGTGCCCCTGATGGCGAGCAGTACTTC. Its product reads: CSVGAPDGEQYF.